Listed below are T cell receptor beta chains from one sample, sequenced in a study of identical twins. Using its own MiXCR run on the 5' RACE reads, TCRdb lists one record per CDR3 protein. The sample carries under 300,000 distinct CDR3 sequences, about 13% recorded once. The data also belong to a second study, concerning yellow fever vaccine responses in identical twins.

The sample consisted of memory (CD45RO+) T cells sorted from blood. The receptors derive from a woman in her late teens or twenties in good health. Each CDR3 is given without its conserved first and last residue.

CDR3 length | V gene | CDR3 protein
14 | TRBV20-1 | SARVKWVSSTDTQY
11 | TRBV20-1 | SAPPGQNYGYT
13 | TRBV7-3 | ASSLSPGFIGELF
15 | TRBV7-9 | ASSPLAGDAGANVLT
10 | TRBV5-1 | ASSLGEETQY
13 | TRBV5-1 | ASSSLPGARETQY
13 | TRBV7-3 | ASSVTGTGSNEQF
14 | TRBV12-3/TRBV12-4 | ASSPWAGATTDTQY
12 | TRBV6-1 | ASSRRGVNTEAF
11 | TRBV20-1 | SAIQGNGETQY
14 | TRBV6-2/TRBV6-3 | ASSYSGGVGNQPQH
12 | TRBV20-1 | SATGGTGGGEQY
13 | TRBV6-2/TRBV6-3 | ASSRGLAGTDTQY
12 | TRBV6-2/TRBV6-3 | ASSYFSPRNEQF
12 | TRBV6-5 | ASSYSGRAYEQY
15 | TRBV19 | ASSTTPLGRSTGELF